A single sample gave rise to the 2 T cell receptor beta chains below, sequenced in a study of neurological immune-mediated disorders (dated by TCRdb to the late 2010s). The time point tag for this specimen amounts to: longitudinal time-point 1 (baseline). Library generation was performed with 5' RACE. The data were produced on an Illumina HiSeq 2500. Using fastp at Q25 and MiXCR, TCRdb reprocessed the public reads and kept productive beta chains. Rows merge per CDR3 protein into single entries with the most common DNA and genes. In all, the sample holds over 70,000 distinct CDR3 sequences, and 10% to 13% of those were seen once. 8.5% to 10% of the sample is held by the ten biggest clonotypes. The sequencing input was PBMCs. The receptors stem from a man aged 25 to 40 in good health.

Points on this clonotype: Since a much larger clone is just one base distant, this may be a read error. The J gene is TRBJ2-7, the V gene TRBV27; TRBD1 agrees at 11 bases. V was clipped by 8 bases and J by 2 bases; unmatched bases: 8. CDR1 and CDR2 (germline): MNHEY, SMNVEV (reference sequence). CDR3 length equals 15 residues. The CDR3 bases are TGTGCCAGCTATACCCCGGGACAGGGGGCCTACGAGCAGTACTTC. Translating gives CASYTPGQGAYEQYF.

This clonotype was seen only once. Since a much larger clone is just one base distant, this may be a read error. The V gene is TRBV20-1, the J gene TRBJ2-4; perhaps D is TRBD1 or TRBD2 (5 bases each). The V gene's germline CDR1 is DFQATT and CDR2 SNEGSKA (reference sequence). Trimming left V 8 bases short and J 1 base short, with 21 bases between. This CDR3 has 16 amino acids. CDR3: CSTRTPTGWAKNIQYF. CDR3 nucleotide sequence: TGCAGTACTCGGACACCCACGGGGTGGGCCAAAAACATTCAGTACTTC.